The 14 T cell receptor beta chains given below trace back to one sample, sequenced in a study of early T cells in non-severe SARS-CoV-2 infection. Via MiXCR, TCRdb re-called the 5' RACE reads, giving one row per CDR3 protein. The sample shows tens of thousands of distinct CDR3 sequences, 13% of them seen only once. The material sequenced was whole blood. Receptors originate from an adult who was a healthcare worker with PCR-confirmed SARS-CoV-2 infection or an uninfected control (not recorded which).

This clonotype was recorded a few times. This chain joins TRBV2 and TRBJ2-3; D is perhaps TRBD2 (6 bases). There are 15 residues in the CDR3. Trimming cost V 4 bases and J 2 bases, with 13 bases left between them. Germline CDR1 SNHLY, CDR2 FYNNEI. DNA for the CDR3: TGTGCCAGCAGTGTATGGCGGGGCAACACAGATACGCAGTATTTT. Its protein is CASSVWRGNTDTQYF.

This clonotype was counted ten times or more. The chain joins TRBV11-2 to TRBJ2-1; 8 nucleotides agree with TRBD1. The V and J ends lost 3 bases and 8 bases, in that order; junction bases with no gene match: 3. The CDR3 has 13 residues. Germline V gene lookup returns CDR1 SGHAT and CDR2 FQNNGV. CDR3 nucleotide sequence: TGTGCCAGCAGCTTGGACAGGGTCGATGAGCAGTTCTTC. It is translated as CASSLDRVDEQFF.

CDR3 protein: CASSTGRTQYF. The CDR3 DNA reads as TGCGCCAGCTCGACGGGGCGTACGCAGTATTTT. This chain uses TRBV10-1 with TRBJ2-3; perhaps D is TRBD1 or TRBD2 (5 bases each). Germline V gene lookup returns CDR1 WNHNN and CDR2 SYGVQD (reference sequence). The V end was cut by 8 bases, the J end by 8 bases, with 11 bases between. The CDR3 consists of 11 residues.

The chain carries TRBV20-1 and TRBJ2-1; 7 bases line up with TRBD2. The ends lost 0 bases at V and 9 bases at J; junction bases unmatched: 11. Looked up from germline, CDR1 is DFQATT and CDR2 is SNEGSKA (reference sequence). The CDR3 length is 15 residues. CDR3 protein: CSARERSGVMREQFF. In nucleotides, the CDR3 is TGCAGTGCTAGAGAACGCAGCGGGGTTATGCGTGAGCAGTTCTTC.

The rearrangement links TRBV10-3 to TRBJ2-3; D gene ambiguous. Germline assignment: CDR1 ENHRY and CDR2 SYGVKD. Trimming cost V 6 bases and J 2 bases, with 3 bases left between them. CDR3 size: 11 residues. The CDR3 protein is CAIRDTDTQYF. CDR3 nucleotides: TGTGCCATCAGAGACACAGATACGCAGTATTTT.

This sequence joins TRBV30 and TRBJ1-1; 8 nucleotides match TRBD1. The CDR3 totals 15 residues. Trimming cost V 2 bases and J 4 bases; bases outside gene matches: 9. Germline CDR1 GTSNPN, CDR2 SVGIG (reference sequence). The CDR3 DNA sequence: TGTGCCTGGAGTCTATCAGGGGGCGCGGTCACTGAAGCTTTCTTT. It encodes CAWSLSGGAVTEAFF.

V gene TRBV11-2 combines with J gene TRBJ1-1; 7 nucleotides line up with TRBD1. Trimming removed 5 bases from V and 6 bases from J; junction bases left unmatched: 6. The CDR3 sequence is 13 residues long. Per the germline V gene, CDR1 is SGHAT and CDR2 is FQNNGV. The CDR3 DNA sequence: TGTGCCAGCAGCCCGACAGGGACGTCTGAAGCTTTCTTT. Its protein is CASSPTGTSEAFF.

This CDR3 is CASSPGVGREADTQYF. The CDR3 DNA reads TGTGCCAGCAGTCCCGGTGTAGGTCGGGAGGCAGATACGCAGTATTTT. The chain uses TRBV5-4 and TRBJ2-3; the match to TRBD2 covers 7 bases. CDR3 size: 16 residues. CDR1 SGHNT and CDR2 YYREEE come from the germline V gene (reference sequence). V lost 5 bases to trimming and J lost 4 bases; unmatched junction nucleotides: 13.

This rearrangement joins TRBV9 to TRBJ2-7; D remains ambiguous. The CDR3 is 14 amino acids. V was clipped by 1 base and J by 2 bases, with 10 bases between them. Germline V gives CDR1 SGDLS, CDR2 YYNGEE. The CDR3 DNA sequence: TGTGCCAGCAGCGTAACCCAGGAGCCCTACGAGCAGTACTTC. It specifies CASSVTQEPYEQYF.

CDR3 DNA sequence: TGTGCCTGGACGGGCCTGGGCAGCGAAGCTTTCTTT. Protein: CAWTGLGSEAFF. The chain links TRBV30 to TRBJ1-1; D is uncertain. V lost 4 bases to trimming and J lost 8 bases, with 14 bases between them. The V gene's germline CDR1 is GTSNPN and CDR2 SVGIG (reference sequence). The length of the CDR3 is 12 residues.

In its sample, this clonotype was seen many times. V gene TRBV6-5 combines with J gene TRBJ1-1, with 10 bases lining up with TRBD1. V shed 5 bases, J shed 4 bases, and the junction held 7 bases outside the gene matches. From germline, CDR1 is MNHEY and CDR2 SVGAGI. CDR3 size: 15 residues. The DNA of the CDR3 is TGTGCCAGCAGTAAGCTGACAGGGGGCATCACTGAAGCTTTCTTT. Encoded protein: CASSKLTGGITEAFF.

The chain uses TRBV19 and TRBJ2-3; TRBD2 agrees at 11 bases. Per germline, CDR1 LNHDA and CDR2 SQIVND (reference sequence). Unmatched junction bases numbered 8, after V lost 4 bases and J lost 5 bases. The CDR3 is 16 amino acids. Here the CDR3 reads CASSSGTSGLRDTQYF. In DNA, the CDR3 is TGTGCCAGTAGTAGCGGGACTAGCGGACTACGAGATACGCAGTATTTT.

This clonotype was counted at least ten times. The chain employs TRBV29-1 and TRBJ1-2, with 10 nucleotides matching TRBD1. This CDR3 has 14 residues. Per the germline V gene, CDR1 is SQVTM and CDR2 is ANQGSEA. Trimming cost V 1 base and J 5 bases; bases outside gene matches: 4. Here the CDR3 reads CSVEGTGGFYGYTF. The CDR3 DNA sequence: TGCAGCGTTGAAGGGACAGGGGGATTTTATGGCTACACCTTC.

This clonotype occurred a few times. The chain recombines TRBV10-1 with TRBJ1-1; possibly TRBD1 for D (5 bases). V lost 10 bases to trimming and J lost 1 base, with 16 bases between them. CDR1 is WNHNN and CDR2 is SYGVQD in the germline V gene (reference sequence). The CDR3 runs 14 residues. In DNA form, the CDR3 reads TGCGCCACCCCATTGCAAGACAGGAACACTGAAGCTTTCTTT. Translated, it gives CATPLQDRNTEAFF.